The source of this T cell receptor (beta chain) is a study of blood T cells in healthy people across ages. Study summary: Capture via template switching afforded approximately one barcoded beta molecule per two T cells.

To note about this clonotype: Its target is not known.

Points from the study as a whole: Long-lived donors carried more naive CD4+ cells and greater diversity than aged donors.

This CDR3 comprises 14 residues. Germline V CDR1 and CDR2: MDHEN, SYDVKM. V was shortened by 9 bases and J by 0 bases, with 15 bases between the two germline ends. With a J-beta primer mix and a sample-barcoded 5' primer, a second PCR ran roughly 7 to 11 cycles. Samples each returned at least 2.5 million CDR3-containing paired-end reads. TCRdb passed the 5' RACE reads through MiXCR, listing each CDR3 protein once. This sample has approximately 1.5 million distinct CDR3 sequences, with almost 35% found just once. Sequences were obtained from blood. The sequence was obtained from a woman aged 25 to 39 in good health. V and J are TRBV28 and TRBJ2-7; TRBD2 is a possible D gene (5 bases). This CDR3 is CASTPLRDSYEQYF. CDR3 coding DNA: TGTGCCAGTACCCCACTGAGGGACTCCTACGAGCAGTACTTC. Combining the CDR3 with reference TRBV28 and TRBJ2-7 gives the whole variable domain DVKVTQSSRYLVKRTGEKVFLECVQDMDHENMFWYRQDPGLGLRLIYFSYDVKMKEKGDIPEGYSVSREKKERFSLILESASTNQTSMYLCASTPLRDSYEQYFGPGTRLTVT.